These 26 T cell receptor beta chains originate from one sample sequenced in a study of blood T cell repertoires in COVID-19. Clones were read by immunoSEQ multiplex PCR, and TCRdb kept only the in-frame ones, dropping some. The top ten hold roughly 2% of the sample, which has roughly 230,000 clones, about 90% seen once. The sequencing sample was made of peripheral blood. The receptors come from a woman in her sixties or seventies with COVID-19, enrolled during active disease.

V and J are TRBV5-1 and TRBJ2-1; 7 bases match TRBD1. The V gene's germline CDR1 is SGHRS and CDR2 YFSETQ. This CDR3 has 17 amino acids. Unmatched junction bases numbered 8, after V lost 2 bases and J lost 0 bases. The CDR3 coding sequence is TGCGCCAGCAGCTTTTACGGGGCAGGGGGCTCCTACAATGAGCAGTTCTTC. Its translation is CASSFYGAGGSYNEQFF.

V gene TRBV9 combines with J gene TRBJ2-2; 14 bases map to TRBD2. J was trimmed by 5 bases and V by 2 bases; bases with no gene match: 5. The CDR3 covers 17 residues. The germline V gene has CDR1 SGDLS and CDR2 YYNGEE. The CDR3 region has the DNA TGTGCCAGCAGCGTGACTAGCGGGGGGGCGGTGACCGGGGAGCTGTTTTTT. Translated, it gives CASSVTSGGAVTGELFF.

This clone was recorded a few times. This specimen includes other DNA sequences encoding the same CDR3. J is TRBJ2-7 and V is TRBV18; 8 nucleotides align to TRBD2. This CDR3 contains 13 residues. J gave up 3 bases and V 2 bases, and 0 bases lay outside the gene matches. From germline, CDR1 is KGHSH and CDR2 LQKENI. CDR3 sequence: CASSPSGGYEQYF. In DNA, the CDR3 is TGTGCCAGCTCACCAAGCGGGGGCTACGAGCAGTACTTC.

J is TRBJ1-4 and V is TRBV4-3, with 7 bases that match TRBD1. CDR3 length: 17 residues. The junction had 9 bases not matched to a gene; V was cut back by 0 bases and J by 5 bases. The germline V gene encodes CDR1 LGHNA and CDR2 YSLEER. CDR3 bases: TGCGCCAGCAGCCAAGATCTAGGGACAGACCTAAATGAAAAACTGTTTTTT. It is translated as CASSQDLGTDLNEKLFF.

The gene calls are TRBV7-2 and TRBJ2-1; TRBD1 matches at 7 bases. V shed 1 base and J 0 bases; nucleotides not matched to a gene: 3. Germline loops: CDR1 SGHTA, CDR2 FQGNSA. The CDR3 is made up of 16 amino acids. The CDR3 coding sequence is TGTGCCAGCAGCTTAGTCGGGACAGCCTCCTACAATGAGCAGTTCTTC. Translation: CASSLVGTASYNEQFF. Together with reference TRBV7-2 and TRBJ2-1, the CDR3 gives the full variable domain: GAGVSQSPSNKVTEKGKDVELRCDPISGHTALYWYRQSLGQGLEFLIYFQGNSAPDKSGLPSDRFSAERTGGSVSTLTIQRTQQEDSAVYLCASSLVGTASYNEQFFGPGTRLTVL.

This chain connects TRBV30 to TRBJ1-3; a weak D match, TRBD1 (5 bases). The CDR3 totals 16 residues. CDR1 is GTSNPN, CDR2 SVGIG, per germline (reference sequence). Trimming removed 1 base at V and 0 bases at J, with 13 bases between. The CDR3 nucleotides read TGTGCCTGGAGTGACTCAGACAGCCACTCTGGAAACACCATATATTTT. This codes for CAWSDSDSHSGNTIYF.

The CDR3 coding sequence is TGCAGCGTTTCGGACAGGGTCTCCTACAATGAGCAGTTCTTC. It translates to CSVSDRVSYNEQFF. V gene TRBV29-1 combines with J gene TRBJ2-1, with 8 bases lining up with TRBD1. Germline trimming cut 5 bases from V and 0 bases from J; bases unmatched to any gene: 3. CDR1 is SQVTM, CDR2 ANQGSEA, per germline. The CDR3 runs to 14 residues.

This clone was found once. The V gene is TRBV3-1 (or the pseudogene TRBV3-2), the J gene TRBJ2-7, with 7 bases fitting TRBD2. CDR1 and CDR2 from the germline V gene are LGHDT and YNNKEL (reference sequence). The CDR3 sequence is 17 residues long. The V segment lost 0 bases and the J segment 2 bases; nucleotides outside the gene matches: 10. The CDR3 nucleotides read TGTGCCAGCAGCCAAGAACGGAGTGGGGGGGGGACCTACGAGCAGTACTTC. Amino acids: CASSQERSGGGTYEQYF.

V is TRBV6-1 and J is TRBJ2-7; TRBD1 agrees at 9 bases. With V trimmed by 3 bases and J by 5 bases, 5 bases remained unmatched. This CDR3 contains 14 residues. CDR1 and CDR2 (germline): MNHNS, SASEGT. As DNA, the CDR3 is TGTGCCAGCAGTGAGGGGACAGGGTGGCACGAGCAGTACTTC. It specifies CASSEGTGWHEQYF.

The rearrangement uses TRBV5-1 and TRBJ1-5, with 8 bases that match TRBD1. Per germline, CDR1 SGHRS and CDR2 YFSETQ. The CDR3 has 15 amino acids. V trimming: 0 bases; J trimming: 4 bases; junction bases outside the gene matches: 3. As DNA, the CDR3 is TGCGCCAGCAGCTTGGGAGGACAGGGAAATCAGCCCCAGCATTTT. Encoded protein: CASSLGGQGNQPQHF. Using reference TRBV5-1 and TRBJ1-5 for the parts outside the CDR3, the full variable domain is KAGVTQTPRYLIKTRGQQVTLSCSPISGHRSVSWYQQTPGQGLQFLFEYFSETQRNKGNFPGRFSGRQFSNSRSEMNVSTLELGDSALYLCASSLGGQGNQPQHFGDGTRLSIL.

The chain carries TRBV5-5 and TRBJ2-5, with 10 bases that match TRBD2. The trim removed 6 bases at V and 6 bases at J, leaving 11 bases unmatched. This CDR3 is built from 15 residues. Germline lookup yields CDR1 SGHKS and CDR2 YYEKEE (reference sequence). DNA of the CDR3: TGTGCCAGCACCACCAGCGGGGGGGCCTTAAAGACCCAGTACTTC. It is translated as CASTTSGGALKTQYF.

This chain connects TRBV2 to TRBJ1-5; no clear D. Germline CDR1 is SNHLY and CDR2 is FYNNEI. CDR3 size: 12 residues. Trimming removed 3 bases from V and 10 bases from J, with 10 bases in between. CDR3: CASSDIRGPQHF. The CDR3 DNA is TGTGCCAGCAGTGATATTCGAGGTCCCCAGCATTTT. Complete variable domain (other parts from reference TRBV2 and TRBJ1-5): EPEVTQTPSHQVTQMGQEVILRCVPISNHLYFYWYRQILGQKVEFLVSFYNNEISEKSEIFDDQFSVERPDGSNFTLKIRSTKLEDSAMYFCASSDIRGPQHFGDGTRLSIL.

This chain links TRBV13 with TRBJ1-2, with D unresolved. The CDR3 has 14 residues. V was pared by 3 bases and J by 4 bases, with 12 bases between. Germline V gene lookup returns CDR1 PRHDT and CDR2 FYEKMQ (reference sequence). CDR3 residues: CASSFSREGYGYTF. DNA for the CDR3: TGTGCCAGCAGCTTTAGCCGGGAGGGCTATGGCTACACCTTC.

This chain links TRBV24-1 with TRBJ1-5; the D gene is possibly TRBD1 (6 bases). Germline loops: CDR1 KGHDR, CDR2 SFDVKD. The CDR3 length is 14 residues. The V end was cut by 4 bases, the J end by 5 bases, with 11 bases between. CDR3 bases: TGTGCCACCAGTGAACAGGGAATTGATCAGCCCCAGCATTTT. This codes for CATSEQGIDQPQHF.

This chain's CDR3 is CASGAGNQPQHF. For the CDR3, the DNA is TGTGCCAGCGGCGCGGGAAATCAGCCCCAGCATTTT. This chain uses TRBV2 with TRBJ1-5, with D uncertain. The CDR3 runs to 12 residues. Deletions cut 8 bases from V and 4 bases from J, with 9 bases between. The V gene's germline CDR1 is SNHLY and CDR2 FYNNEI.

This clone has just a few counts. V is TRBV4-3 and J is TRBJ1-6; 10 bases match TRBD1. Trimming cost V 8 bases and J 5 bases; bases outside gene matches: 0. This CDR3 is 13 amino acids long. Germline values: CDR1 LGHNA, CDR2 YSLEER. The chain's CDR3 is CASGTGDNSPLHF. CDR3 in DNA: TGCGCCAGCGGGACAGGGGATAATTCACCCCTCCACTTT.

This sequence joins TRBV6-2 or TRBV6-3 and TRBJ2-1; weak D call: TRBD2 (5 bases). The germline V gene has CDR1 MNHEY and CDR2 SVGEGT. This CDR3 is 15 amino acids long. V was clipped by 5 bases and J by 5 bases, with 16 bases between them. CDR3: CASSTPGNWNNEQFF. CDR3 DNA: TGTGCCAGCAGTACGCCGGGAAACTGGAACAATGAGCAGTTCTTC.

The chain recombines TRBV19 with TRBJ2-6, with 7 bases matching TRBD1. The CDR3 loop spans 21 amino acids. Germline loops: CDR1 LNHDA, CDR2 SQIVND (reference sequence). V trimming: 4 bases; J trimming: 0 bases; junction bases outside the gene matches: 18. The CDR3 DNA follows: TGTGCCAGTAGTACACCCCGAGTAGCCGGGACAGAGAGCTCTGGGGCCAACGTCCTGACTTTC. Protein sequence: CASSTPRVAGTESSGANVLTF.

The V call is TRBV19, the J call TRBJ1-2, with a tentative D call TRBD1 (6 bases). CDR3 length equals 16 residues. V dropped 3 bases and J dropped 1 base, with 15 bases sitting between them. The V gene's germline CDR1 is LNHDA and CDR2 SQIVND (reference sequence). The CDR3 protein is CASSILAGDHNYGYTF. Here the CDR3 DNA reads TGTGCCAGTAGTATCCTCGCAGGGGACCATAACTATGGCTACACCTTC.

The chain combines TRBV19 with TRBJ1-1, with 7 bases identical to TRBD1. With 7 bases clipped from V and 3 bases from J, the junction kept 14 bases outside the gene matches. Looked up from germline, CDR1 is LNHDA and CDR2 is SQIVND (reference sequence). This CDR3 contains 16 residues. The CDR3 region has the DNA TGTGCCAGTACATGGTGGACAGGAAGGAGAGACACTGAAGCTTTCTTT. Translated, it gives CASTWWTGRRDTEAFF.

The chain links TRBV19 to TRBJ1-5; TRBD1 aligns across 8 bases. V dropped 4 bases and J dropped 1; count of bases not matched to a gene: 18. The CDR3 is 20 residues long. Germline-derived CDR1 and CDR2 are LNHDA and SQIVND (reference sequence). In DNA, the CDR3 is TGTGCCAGTAGTACCCTACCGGGACAGGCCATGTGGTCGAGCAATCAGCCCCAGCATTTT. Translated: CASSTLPGQAMWSSNQPQHF. Drawing the rest from reference TRBV19 and TRBJ1-5, the complete variable domain is DGGITQSPKYLFRKEGQNVTLSCEQNLNHDAMYWYRQDPGQGLRLIYYSQIVNDFQKGDIAEGYSVSREKKESFPLTVTSAQKNPTAFYLCASSTLPGQAMWSSNQPQHFGDGTRLSIL.

Note on this clone: A read error may account for a junction end that differs from germline. V is TRBV11-2 and J is TRBJ2-7, with D possibly TRBD1 on 6 matching bases. The CDR3 sequence is 12 residues long. The V gene's germline CDR1 is SGHAT and CDR2 FQNNGV. In nucleotides, the CDR3 is TGTGCCAGCAGCCCAGGACCCGGGACAATCTTCTTC. It encodes CASSPGPGTIFF.

This clone is a singleton in its sample. The rearrangement joins TRBV5-4 to TRBJ1-2; maybe TRBD1 (6 bases). The CDR3 covers 17 residues. The germline V gene has CDR1 SGHNT and CDR2 YYREEE (reference sequence). Trimming shortened V by 4 bases and J by 0 bases, and 19 bases separated the two germline ends. In DNA, the CDR3 is TGTGCCAGCAGCCGTCGACCTTTACGGACAGCTAACTATGGCTACACCTTC. The encoded protein is CASSRRPLRTANYGYTF. Together with reference TRBV5-4 and TRBJ1-2, the CDR3 gives the full variable domain: ETGVTQSPTHLIKTRGQQVTLRCSSQSGHNTVSWYQQALGQGPQFIFQYYREEENGRGNFPPRFSGLQFPNYSSELNVNALELDDSALYLCASSRRPLRTANYGYTFGSGTRLTVV.

J is TRBJ1-1 and V is TRBV19, with 10 nucleotides matching TRBD1. The germline V gene encodes CDR1 LNHDA and CDR2 SQIVND (reference sequence). This CDR3 region has 14 residues. The V gene end was trimmed by 4 bases and the J gene end by 5 bases; junction bases not matched to a gene: 4. The CDR3 DNA follows: TGTGCCAGTAGTAAACCGGGACAGGGGACTGAAGCTTTCTTT. Amino acid sequence: CASSKPGQGTEAFF.

The V and J genes are TRBV14 and TRBJ1-3, with D perhaps TRBD1 (5 bases). The germline gives CDR1 SGHDN, CDR2 FVKESK. This CDR3 spans 15 amino acids. V was pared by 2 bases and J by 2 bases, with 10 bases between. In nucleotides, the CDR3 is TGTGCCAGCAGCCAACGGACATTGGCTGGAAACACCATATATTTT. Translation: CASSQRTLAGNTIYF.

This clone was detected a few times. The chain recombines TRBV6-1 with TRBJ1-1; 7 bases are a match to TRBD1. The V and J ends lost 2 bases and 11 bases, in that order; junction bases with no gene match: 11. Per germline, CDR1 MNHNS and CDR2 SASEGT. The CDR3 has 14 amino acids. CDR3 bases: TGTGCCAGCAGTGAACCCGGGACAGAAGATGACGCTTTCTTT. As protein: CASSEPGTEDDAFF.